Shown below are 4 T cell receptor beta chains from a single sample sequenced in a study of cytomegalovirus exposure and HLA in healthy donors. Primers for the PCR totalled 60 Vbeta and 13 Jbeta. The repertoire was sequenced with immunoSEQ multiplex PCR; TCRdb's copy has only in-frame clones and lacks some. The sample lists about 150,000 clones, around 84% seen once, with roughly 2.5% in the top ten. The specimen was PBMCs. These receptor sequences come from a boy aged 2 to 10 in good health and CMV-seronegative.

This chain links TRBV7-6 with TRBJ2-7, with D perhaps matching TRBD2 (6 bases). The germline V gene encodes CDR1 SGHVS and CDR2 FNYEAQ. The V end lost 1 base, the J end lost 1 base, and 11 bases lay between the germline ends. The CDR3 consists of 15 residues. The CDR3 sequence: CASSLETSRSYEQYF. The CDR3 nucleotides are TGTGCCAGCAGCTTAGAAACTAGCAGGTCCTACGAGCAGTACTTC.

V is TRBV2 and J is TRBJ2-7; 9 nucleotides agree with TRBD2. The V gene end was trimmed by 10 bases and the J gene end by 3 bases; junction bases not matched to a gene: 19. The germline gives CDR1 SNHLY, CDR2 FYNNEI. This CDR3 has 17 residues. CDR3 loop: CAIIGLAQEGGGYEQYF. For the CDR3, the DNA is TGTGCCATTATAGGACTAGCGCAAGAAGGGGGGGGCTACGAGCAGTACTTC. The variable domain in full, completed from reference TRBV2 and TRBJ2-7, reads EPEVTQTPSHQVTQMGQEVILRCVPISNHLYFYWYRQILGQKVEFLVSFYNNEISEKSEIFDDQFSVERPDGSNFTLKIRSTKLEDSAMYFCAIIGLAQEGGGYEQYFGPGTRLTVT.

The gene calls are TRBV2 and TRBJ1-6, with a tentative D call TRBD1 (5 bases). Per the germline V gene, CDR1 is SNHLY and CDR2 is FYNNEI. The CDR3 extends over 13 amino acids. V was trimmed by 2 bases and J by 6 bases, leaving 5 bases between them. CDR3 nucleotide sequence: TGTGCCAGCAGTGAACAGGGTAATTCACCCCTCCACTTT. Protein: CASSEQGNSPLHF.

The rearrangement joins TRBV5-6 to TRBJ2-7, with D perhaps TRBD2 (6 bases). V shed 2 bases and J shed 2 bases, with 17 bases lying between them. This CDR3 comprises 16 residues. The germline gives CDR1 SGHDT, CDR2 YYEEEE. The CDR3 loop is CASSFVRGFQPYEQYF. The CDR3 nucleotides are TGTGCCAGCAGCTTCGTTCGGGGGTTCCAACCCTACGAGCAGTACTTC.